A selection of T cell receptor beta chains follows, all from one sample in a study of response to subunit inactivated influenza vaccine. MiXCR, applied by TCRdb to the RT-PCR reads, yields one record per CDR3 protein. The table includes roughly 650,000 distinct CDR3 sequences, about 15% detected once. The material was PBMCs from blood, obtained approximately 13 days after vaccination. All receptors derive from a man in his forties or fifties who received an inactivated influenza vaccine. The CDR3 runs from the conserved cysteine through the conserved F or W. A D gene is named only where the DNA matches it firmly. Clone size is given for some rows only: seen once, a few or many times, or a class if the clone is expanded.

V gene: TRBV7-2; D gene: .; J gene: TRBJ1-3; clone size: few; CDR3 protein: CASSLQFSGNTIYF; CDR3 DNA: TGTGCCAGCAGCTTACAATTCTCTGGAAACACCATATATTTT
V gene: TRBV5-1; D gene: TRBD2; J gene: TRBJ2-3; clone size: many; CDR3 protein: CASSLEPSGGTDTQYF; CDR3 DNA: TGCGCCAGCAGCTTGGAACCTAGCGGGGGCACAGATACGCAGTATTTT
V gene: TRBV7-6; D gene: .; J gene: TRBJ1-5; clone size: .; CDR3 protein: CASSPYDFGISNQPQHF; CDR3 DNA: TGTGCCAGCAGCCCGTATGATTTCGGAATTAGCAATCAGCCCCAGCATTTT
V gene: TRBV4-1; D gene: TRBD2; J gene: TRBJ2-1; clone size: many; CDR3 protein: CASSQVLAGGYNEQFF; CDR3 DNA: TGTGCCAGCAGCCAAGTATTAGCGGGAGGCTACAATGAGCAGTTCTTC
V gene: TRBV7-2; D gene: TRBD2; J gene: TRBJ2-3; clone size: few; CDR3 protein: CASSQTSGRHTQYF; CDR3 DNA: TGTGCCAGCAGCCAGACTAGCGGGAGGCATACGCAGTATTTT
V gene: TRBV7-8; D gene: TRBD2; J gene: TRBJ2-1; clone size: .; CDR3 protein: CASGGASGRNNEQFF; CDR3 DNA: TGTGCCAGCGGAGGGGCTAGCGGGAGGAACAATGAGCAGTTCTTC
V gene: TRBV20-1; D gene: .; J gene: TRBJ1-1; clone size: few; CDR3 protein: CSALGRANTEAFF; CDR3 DNA: TGCAGTGCCCTGGGGAGGGCGAACACTGAAGCTTTCTTT
V gene: TRBV10-3; D gene: .; J gene: TRBJ1-1; clone size: few; CDR3 protein: CAISRVMNTEAFF; CDR3 DNA: TGTGCCATATCAAGAGTTATGAACACTGAAGCTTTCTTT
V gene: TRBV12-3/TRBV12-4; D gene: .; J gene: TRBJ2-5; clone size: .; CDR3 protein: CASSFQGGWGQETQYF; CDR3 DNA: TGTGCCAGCAGTTTTCAGGGGGGGTGGGGGCAAGAGACCCAGTACTTC
V gene: TRBV7-8; D gene: TRBD2; J gene: TRBJ2-1; clone size: few; CDR3 protein: CASSRSVSPRDYSYNEQFF; CDR3 DNA: TGTGCCAGCAGCCGGAGCGTTTCCCCCCGGGACTACTCCTACAATGAGCAGTTCTTC
V gene: TRBV5-1; D gene: .; J gene: TRBJ2-7; clone size: many; CDR3 protein: CASSFGVSSYEQYF; CDR3 DNA: TGCGCCAGCAGCTTCGGGGTGAGCTCCTACGAGCAGTACTTC
V gene: TRBV27; D gene: .; J gene: TRBJ2-1; clone size: few; CDR3 protein: CASHAELVSSYNEQFF; CDR3 DNA: TGTGCCAGCCATGCAGAATTAGTAAGCTCCTACAATGAGCAGTTCTTC
V gene: TRBV5-1; D gene: .; J gene: TRBJ2-5; clone size: .; CDR3 protein: CASSSPGPTQYF; CDR3 DNA: TGCGCCAGCAGCTCCCCGGGACCAACCCAGTACTTC
V gene: TRBV12-3/TRBV12-4; D gene: TRBD2; J gene: TRBJ2-2; clone size: many; CDR3 protein: CASYSGGFNTGELFF; CDR3 DNA: TGTGCCAGCTATAGCGGGGGTTTCAACACCGGGGAGCTGTTTTTT
V gene: TRBV7-2; D gene: TRBD2; J gene: TRBJ2-5; clone size: .; CDR3 protein: CASSLVHSGGRAQETQYF; CDR3 DNA: TGTGCCAGCAGCTTAGTGCACTCGGGCGGGAGGGCCCAAGAGACCCAGTACTTC
V gene: TRBV20-1; D gene: .; J gene: TRBJ2-7; clone size: .; CDR3 protein: CSAGKAGPLLEQYF; CDR3 DNA: TGCAGTGCTGGAAAAGCGGGCCCTCTTCTCGAGCAGTACTTC
V gene: TRBV3-1; D gene: TRBD1; J gene: TRBJ2-5; clone size: few; CDR3 protein: CASSPMGQGVGTQYF; CDR3 DNA: TGTGCCAGCAGCCCAATGGGCCAGGGGGTTGGGACCCAGTACTTC
V gene: TRBV12-3/TRBV12-4; D gene: .; J gene: TRBJ1-2; clone size: .; CDR3 protein: CASSSRGSNYGYTF; CDR3 DNA: TGTGCCAGCAGTTCGCGCGGGAGTAACTATGGCTACACCTTC
V gene: TRBV7-9; D gene: .; J gene: TRBJ2-6; clone size: few; CDR3 protein: CASSPQGASGANVLTF; CDR3 DNA: TGTGCCAGCAGCCCGCAGGGCGCCTCTGGGGCCAACGTCCTGACTTTC
V gene: TRBV20-1; D gene: TRBD2; J gene: TRBJ2-3; clone size: few; CDR3 protein: CSARTPPGSGGTDTQYF; CDR3 DNA: TGCAGTGCTAGAACCCCTCCGGGCAGCGGGGGGACAGATACGCAGTATTTT
V gene: TRBV9; D gene: .; J gene: TRBJ2-7; clone size: .; CDR3 protein: CASSVGGRGLVEQYF; CDR3 DNA: TGTGCCAGCAGCGTAGGAGGGAGGGGGCTTGTCGAGCAGTACTTC
V gene: TRBV12-3/TRBV12-4; D gene: .; J gene: TRBJ2-4; clone size: few; CDR3 protein: CASSLVEAWTKNIQYF; CDR3 DNA: TGTGCCAGCAGCCTAGTGGAGGCGTGGACCAAAAACATTCAGTACTTC
V gene: TRBV24-1; D gene: .; J gene: TRBJ2-2; clone size: many; CDR3 protein: CATSGDGELFF; CDR3 DNA: TGTGCCACCAGTGGGGACGGGGAGCTGTTTTTT